Presented here are 20 T cell receptor beta chains from one specimen sequenced in a study of CD8 T cells in ankylosing spondylitis. Their antigens are not known. General study findings and limits: Fewer than ten highly homologous variants made up a TCR beta motif that seemed to typify ankylosing spondylitis blood.

Each CDR3 protein is one row after TCRdb ran MiXCR on the 5' RACE reads. The data hold 450,000 to 550,000 distinct CDR3 sequences, with approximately 5% observed a single time. The sequenced material came from blood, either unsorted or a sorted T cell fraction (not recorded which). The receptor source for this set is a male donor with ankylosing spondylitis.

The sample holds many counts of this clonotype. The chain uses TRBV9 and TRBJ1-2, with 8 nucleotides matching TRBD1. CDR1 is SGDLS and CDR2 is YYNGEE in the germline V gene. This CDR3 has 12 residues. V gave up 4 bases and J gave up 10 bases; unmatched junction bases: 6. The CDR3 loop reads CASSFKTGDYTF. In DNA form, the CDR3 reads TGTGCCAGCAGCTTCAAGACAGGGGACTACACCTTC.

This clonotype was seen a handful of times. The V call is TRBV6-1, the J call TRBJ2-2; D is undetermined. Trimming left V 1 base short and J 7 bases short, with 7 bases between. Germline CDR1 and CDR2: MNHNS and SASEGT. CDR3 length: 13 residues. CDR3 sequence (DNA): TGTGCCAGCAGTGAAGTTGGCGGCGGGGAGCTGTTTTTT. This encodes CASSEVGGGELFF.

To note about this clonotype: One end of the junction does not line up with germline, which may come from a read error. This chain joins TRBV7-6 and TRBJ2-1, with 9 positions matching TRBD1. This CDR3 has 13 residues. Germline V gives CDR1 SGHVS, CDR2 FNYEAQ. The CDR3 coding sequence is TGTGCCAGCAGCTCCGGACAGGGGATGGAGCAGTCCTTC. It yields the protein CASSSGQGMEQSF. The full variable domain, with the rest looked up from reference TRBV7-6 and TRBJ2-1, is GAGVSQSPRYKVTKRGQDVALRCDPISGHVSLYWYRQALGQGPEFLTYFNYEAQQDKSGLPNDRFSAERPEGSISTLTIQRTEQRDSAMYRCASSSGQGMEQSFGPGTRLTVL.

This clonotype occurred many times. This chain connects TRBV3-1 to TRBJ2-7, with D perhaps matching TRBD1 (6 bases). V lost 1 base to trimming and J lost 6 bases, with 7 bases between them. Germline CDR1 and CDR2: LGHDT and YNNKEL (reference sequence). The CDR3 length is 12 residues. In DNA form, the CDR3 reads TGTGCCAGCAGCCAAGGCAGGGGCGAGCAGTACTTC. It is translated as CASSQGRGEQYF.

This clonotype showed up many times. The genes are TRBV7-2 and TRBJ2-7, with no clear D. Germline assignment: CDR1 SGHTA and CDR2 FQGNSA. Trimming left V 2 bases short and J 3 bases short, with 8 bases between. This CDR3 is 13 amino acids long. The CDR3 sequence is CASSLNLVYEQYF. DNA of the CDR3: TGTGCCAGCAGCTTAAATCTAGTCTACGAGCAGTACTTC.

This clonotype has a count of ten or more. The rearrangement joins TRBV9 to TRBJ2-1; 7 bases line up with TRBD1. CDR1 is SGDLS, CDR2 YYNGEE, per germline. The CDR3 loop spans 16 amino acids. Trimming removed 2 bases from V and 7 bases from J; junction bases left unmatched: 12. CDR3 amino acids: CASSVGDRVVVNEQFF. CDR3 coding DNA: TGTGCCAGCAGCGTGGGCGACAGGGTAGTGGTTAATGAGCAGTTCTTC.

At least ten counts were recorded for this clonotype. This chain joins TRBV27 and TRBJ2-5; D might be TRBD1 (5 bases). This CDR3 has 15 residues. CDR1 MNHEY and CDR2 SMNVEV come from the germline V gene (reference sequence). Trimming took 5 bases from V and 3 from J, leaving 16 bases between them. CDR3 nucleotides: TGTGCCAGCAGTCCACGACAGTTTGTAGAAGAGACCCAGTACTTC. Translation gives CASSPRQFVEETQYF.

This clonotype was recorded at least ten times. The rearrangement uses TRBV20-1 and TRBJ2-5; 8 bases fit TRBD2. V trimming: 6 bases; J trimming: 5 bases; junction bases outside the gene matches: 11. This CDR3 is built from 14 residues. In germline, CDR1 is DFQATT, CDR2 SNEGSKA (reference sequence). CDR3 DNA sequence: TGCAGTGCGCTAAAGCGGGAGAGTGAGGAGACCCAGTACTTC. Its translation is CSALKRESEETQYF.

The sample holds a few counts of this clonotype. The chain carries TRBV5-5 and TRBJ2-2; D remains unclear. The CDR3 contains 14 residues. The V end lost 1 base, the J end lost 4 bases, and 8 bases lay between the germline ends. In germline, CDR1 is SGHKS, CDR2 YYEKEE (reference sequence). The CDR3 region is CASSLTALTGELFF. CDR3 nucleotides: TGTGCCAGCAGCTTGACAGCCCTCACCGGGGAGCTGTTTTTT.

This clonotype was detected many times. The chain is built from TRBV7-8 and TRBJ1-4; no definite D call. V was clipped by 0 bases and J by 10 bases, with 12 bases between them. This CDR3 spans 14 amino acids. Germline CDR1 SGHVS, CDR2 FQNEAQ. In nucleotides, the CDR3 is TGTGCCAGCAGCTTAGCCAAAGGCACACCAAAACTGTTTTTT. Amino acids: CASSLAKGTPKLFF.

This clonotype was seen ten or more times. The V and J genes are TRBV7-9 and TRBJ2-5; 8 bases are shared with TRBD1. Germline-derived CDR1 and CDR2 are SEHNR and FQNEAQ (reference sequence). Unmatched junction bases numbered 8, after V lost 4 bases and J lost 1 base. The CDR3 is 16 amino acids. The CDR3 DNA sequence: TGTGCCAGCAGCTCCGGGACAGGTAACTTCCAAGAGACCCAGTACTTC. It specifies CASSSGTGNFQETQYF.

This clonotype was detected ten times or more. The chain joins TRBV4-1 to TRBJ2-7; 8 nucleotides agree with TRBD2. V lost 1 base and J lost 3; bases outside the gene matches: 14. Germline V gene lookup returns CDR1 MGHRA and CDR2 YSYEKL. This CDR3 comprises 18 residues. The CDR3 sequence: CASSQARIAGGPFYEQYF. The CDR3 DNA reads TGCGCCAGCAGCCAAGCGCGTATCGCGGGAGGCCCTTTCTACGAGCAGTACTTC.

In this sample, this clonotype turned up many times. At one boundary the junction diverges from the germline segment, which might be a read error. The J gene is TRBJ1-6, the V gene TRBV4-3, with TRBD1 matching 8 bases. CDR3 length: 14 residues. Germline V gives CDR1 LGHNA, CDR2 YSLEER. CDR3 nucleotide sequence: TGTGCCAGCAGTCAAGGACAGGGAAATTCACCCCTCCACTTT. Translated: CASSQGQGNSPLHF.

In its sample, this clonotype was seen many times. The CDR3 nucleotides read TGTGCCAGCAGCACCGGGACATTTCCATCTGGGGCCAACGTCCTGACTTTC. Translating gives CASSTGTFPSGANVLTF. The rearrangement links TRBV7-2 to TRBJ2-6; perhaps TRBD1 as D (6 bases). CDR1 is SGHTA, CDR2 FQGNSA, per germline. Trimming took 5 bases from V and 1 from J, leaving 15 bases between them. The CDR3 length is 17 residues.

This clonotype was counted at least ten times. V gene TRBV18 combines with J gene TRBJ2-7, with 7 nucleotides matching TRBD1. J gave up 5 bases and V 3 bases, and 4 bases lay outside the gene matches. CDR1 KGHSH and CDR2 LQKENI come from the germline V gene. This CDR3 contains 13 residues. CDR3 nucleotide sequence: TGTGCCAGCTCACCCCGGACAGGCGACGAGCAGTACTTC. Its translation is CASSPRTGDEQYF.

This clonotype was recorded many times. The junction shows a germline mismatch at one end, possibly a read error. The CDR3, as DNA: TGTGCTAGCAGCCCCGGACAGGGGTCCTACAATGAGCAGTTCTTC. It yields the protein CASSPGQGSYNEQFF. The rearrangement joins TRBV7-7 to TRBJ2-1; 9 bases are a match to TRBD1. The CDR3 covers 15 residues. In germline, CDR1 is SSHAT, CDR2 FNYEAQ (reference sequence).

There are many counts of this clonotype. The gene calls are TRBV4-3 and TRBJ2-4, with no clear D. V lost 0 bases and J 4 bases, leaving 4 bases between the germline ends. CDR3 length equals 13 residues. Germline CDR1 and CDR2: LGHNA and YSLEER. The CDR3 sequence is CASSQEQKNIQYF. DNA of the CDR3: TGCGCCAGCAGCCAAGAACAGAAAAACATTCAGTACTTC.

This clonotype was detected only a few times. This sequence joins TRBV3-1 and TRBJ2-1; D tentatively fits TRBD1 or TRBD2 (5 bases each). Germline V lookup: CDR1 LGHDT, CDR2 YNNKEL (reference sequence). This CDR3 is 12 amino acids long. V gave up 8 bases and J gave up 4 bases, with 9 bases separating them. The CDR3 nucleotides are TGTGCCAGCGGGACCTTTTACAATGAGCAGTTCTTC. It is translated as CASGTFYNEQFF.

This clonotype appeared many times. J is TRBJ2-3 and V is TRBV9; tentative D call: TRBD2 (5 bases). V was pared by 4 bases and J by 2 bases, with 14 bases between. Germline V gives CDR1 SGDLS, CDR2 YYNGEE. This CDR3 is built from 15 residues. The CDR3: CASSRGDLTTDTQYF. In DNA, the CDR3 is TGTGCCAGCAGCCGGGGAGACCTGACCACAGATACGCAGTATTTT.

The chain couples TRBV7-9 to TRBJ2-2; TRBD2 matches 11 bases. J was trimmed by 6 bases and V by 8 bases; bases with no gene match: 11. CDR1 and CDR2 from the germline V gene are SEHNR and FQNEAQ (reference sequence). The length of the CDR3 is 16 residues. Here the CDR3 reads CASPPVPLAGAGELFF. As DNA, the CDR3 is TGTGCCAGCCCCCCCGTCCCACTAGCGGGAGCCGGGGAGCTGTTTTTT.